This T cell receptor beta chain is from a study of T cells expressing NK-cell markers. From its re-call of the 5' RACE reads, TCRdb lists each CDR3 protein once, without DNA. The table lists hundreds of thousands of distinct CDR3 sequences. Sequencing was done on a sample of blood T cells: a sorted CD56 or NKG2C T cell subset, CD4+ or CD8+ T cells, or bulk PBMC T cells (not recorded which). This TCR was recovered from a woman aged 18-70 years in good health.

CDR3 amino acids: CASRGPITQETQYF. The chain links TRBV5-1 to TRBJ2-5; TCRdb designates TRBD2, a call that cannot be tested without DNA. The CDR3 length is 14 residues. The germline V gene has CDR1 SGHRS and CDR2 YFSETQ.